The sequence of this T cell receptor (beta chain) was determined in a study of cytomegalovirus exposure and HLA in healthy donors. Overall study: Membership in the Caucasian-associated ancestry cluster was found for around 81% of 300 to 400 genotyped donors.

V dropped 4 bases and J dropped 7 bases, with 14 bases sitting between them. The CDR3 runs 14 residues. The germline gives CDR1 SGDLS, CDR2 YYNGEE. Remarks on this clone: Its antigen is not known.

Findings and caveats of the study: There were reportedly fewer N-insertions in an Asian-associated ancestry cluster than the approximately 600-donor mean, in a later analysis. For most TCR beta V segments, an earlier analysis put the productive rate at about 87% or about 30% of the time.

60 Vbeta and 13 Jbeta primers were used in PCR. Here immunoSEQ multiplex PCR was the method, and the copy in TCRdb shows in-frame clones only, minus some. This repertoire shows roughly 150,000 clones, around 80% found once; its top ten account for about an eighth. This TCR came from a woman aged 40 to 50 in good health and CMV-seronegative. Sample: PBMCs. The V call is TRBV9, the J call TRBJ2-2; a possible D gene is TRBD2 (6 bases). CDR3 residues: CASSPGGVVGELFF. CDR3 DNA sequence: TGTGCCAGCAGCCCCGGCGGGGTCGTCGGGGAGCTGTTTTTT.